The text below deals with one T cell receptor (beta chain). In the source study's methods: Estimates of nucleated cell counts were drawn from the amplification of reference gene primers. Profiled with immunoSEQ multiplex PCR; TCRdb holds only in-frame clones, not every one. The V and J calls and clone size were taken over from that table, and D and trimming were inferred from the DNA. The sample shows 35,000 to 55,000 clones, about nine tenths of them seen only once. This record comes from a study of blood T cell repertoires in COVID-19. Overall study: Samples came from the United States, Italy and Spain, spanning acute and convalescent COVID-19.

Sequenced sample: peripheral blood. The sequence derives from a human donor in a cohort sampled during active COVID-19.

As DNA, the CDR3 is TGTGCCATCAGTGGTGCCAGCGGGGGCACATACTCCTACGAGCAGTACTTC. Amino acids: CAISGASGGTYSYEQYF. The genes are TRBV10-3 and TRBJ2-7; 8 positions agree with TRBD2. V was pared by 4 bases and J by 0 bases, with 11 bases of the junction left unmatched. The CDR3 spans 17 residues. Germline V CDR1 and CDR2: ENHRY, SYGVKD.